This T cell receptor beta chain stems from a study of regulatory T cells in long-lasting Graves disease. Background on the study: In persistent Graves' disease, antithyroid drugs had been taken for over 5 years and TSH receptor antibodies stayed positive. Study-level findings and limits: Sample size, which was small, may have reduced accuracy.

Specified time point: persistent/refractory GD, antithyroid drugs over 5 years with positive TRAb. PBMC RNA served as the TCR library source. As collected, the peripheral blood samples measured 8 to 9 milliliters each and went into EDTA tubes. V gave up 6 bases and J gave up 4 bases; unmatched junction bases: 5. This CDR3 contains 14 residues. Relying on iRepertoire HTBI primers and Arm-PCR of CDR3 regions, the team built TCR beta libraries. TCRdb redid the calling of the multiplex PCR reads with MiXCR, one entry per CDR3 protein. The table lists 650,000 to 850,000 distinct CDR3 sequences, 25% to 30% of them singletons. In this sample, this clonotype turned up many times. The antigen is not known.

Here the sequenced sample was peripheral blood mononuclear cells (PBMCs), taken when the disease was refractory, from a patient treated with antithyroid drugs. The source is a female donor with Graves disease. The chain recombines TRBV12-3 or TRBV12-4 with TRBJ2-7; 11 nucleotides line up with TRBD1. The CDR3 reads CASRGTGGVYEQYF. The CDR3 DNA reads as TGTGCCAGCAGGGGGACAGGGGGGGTTTACGAGCAGTACTTC.